One sample yielded the 4 T cell receptor beta chains listed below, sequenced in a study of technical replicates of blood from a few donors. Libraries were prepared by immunoSEQ multiplex PCR; TCRdb keeps only in-frame clonotypes and omits some of them. The data contain some 82,000 clones, approximately 94% of them singletons. The sequenced sample was T cells isolated from PBMCs. Source of these receptors: a human donor in good health.

The chain joins TRBV28 to TRBJ2-7, with 11 positions matching TRBD2. Trimming removed 6 bases from V and 4 bases from J; junction bases left unmatched: 11. Germline values: CDR1 MDHEN, CDR2 SYDVKM. The CDR3 extends over 16 amino acids. CDR3 in DNA: TGTGCCAGCAGACCATCCCTAGCGGGGGGAGGATACGAGCAGTACTTC. Its protein product is CASRPSLAGGGYEQYF.

The rearrangement uses TRBV13 and TRBJ1-1; D possibly corresponds to TRBD1 (5 bases). The CDR3 covers 16 residues. Germline V lookup: CDR1 PRHDT, CDR2 FYEKMQ (reference sequence). V lost 3 bases and J lost 2, with 16 bases in between. The DNA of the CDR3 is TGTGCCAGCAGCTTGTGGGGACTGCAGCTTAACACTGAAGCTTTCTTT. Its protein is CASSLWGLQLNTEAFF.

The chain joins TRBV29-1 to TRBJ2-7; 7 bases align to TRBD2. The trim removed 6 bases at V and 2 bases at J, leaving 7 bases unmatched. CDR3 length: 13 amino acids. Per germline, CDR1 SQVTM and CDR2 ANQGSEA. The CDR3 DNA sequence: TGCAGCGTGCCGGGACTAATCGCCTACGAGCAGTACTTC. Its translation is CSVPGLIAYEQYF.

The V call is TRBV27, the J call TRBJ2-3; 8 nucleotides match TRBD2. The V gene end was trimmed by 2 bases and the J gene end by 8 bases; junction bases not matched to a gene: 9. This CDR3 spans 15 amino acids. From germline, CDR1 is MNHEY and CDR2 SMNVEV (reference sequence). DNA for the CDR3: TGTGCCAGCAGTTTAACGGGAGGGCCCACGGGTACGCAGTATTTT. It codes for CASSLTGGPTGTQYF.